Many counts were recorded for the clone carrying this T cell receptor (beta chain). This entry comes from a study of T-cell reconstitution after alpha-beta-depleted transplantation in children. CDR3 length: 13 residues. V was trimmed by 2 bases and J by 4 bases, leaving 5 bases between them. Germline CDR1 reads SGHAT; CDR2 reads FQDESV (reference sequence). Unique molecular identifiers were incorporated into the prepared TCRbeta library. Using its own MiXCR run on the PCR reads, TCRdb lists one record per CDR3 protein. The data show 500,000 or so distinct CDR3 sequences, about 30% seen once. The sample consisted of PBMCs from the stem cell graft donor, taken from the stem cell graft. The rearrangement links TRBV11-1 to TRBJ2-2; D remains unclear. The TCR originated in a human donor who donated a stem cell graft to a child with aplastic anemia. The CDR3 sequence: CASSLSGTGELFF. In DNA form, the CDR3 reads TGTGCCAGCAGCTTATCCGGCACCGGGGAGCTGTTTTTT.